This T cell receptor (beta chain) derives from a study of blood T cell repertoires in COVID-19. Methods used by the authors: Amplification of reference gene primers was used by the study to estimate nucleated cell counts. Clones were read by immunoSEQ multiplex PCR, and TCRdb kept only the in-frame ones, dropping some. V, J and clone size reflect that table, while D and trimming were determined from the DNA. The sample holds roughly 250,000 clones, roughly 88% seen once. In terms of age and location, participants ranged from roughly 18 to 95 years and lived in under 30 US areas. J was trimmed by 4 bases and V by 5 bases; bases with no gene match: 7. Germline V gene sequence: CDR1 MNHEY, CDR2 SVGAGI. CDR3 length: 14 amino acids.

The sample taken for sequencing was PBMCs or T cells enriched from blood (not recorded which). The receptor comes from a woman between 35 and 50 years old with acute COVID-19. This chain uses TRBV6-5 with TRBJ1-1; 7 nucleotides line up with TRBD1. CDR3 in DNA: TGTGCCAGCAGTAAACAGGGGTTTGGCACTGAAGCTTTCTTT. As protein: CASSKQGFGTEAFF.